One T cell receptor beta chain is described in this entry. Its cognate antigen is unknown. Via MiXCR, TCRdb re-called the reads, giving one row per CDR3 protein. The repertoire consists of about 900,000 distinct CDR3 sequences, with less than 40% occurring once and the leading ten covering around 15%. This sample is drawn from a study of T cell repertoires in cytomegalovirus infection. As for the study in general: CMV epitopes, recently identified HLA-C-restricted and well-studied HLA-B-restricted, were used. Indicated by public TCR beta signatures were CMV infection and matching HLA type. Findings and limits, study-wide: The study identified carriers of CMV plus the relevant HLA from cumulative public TCR beta family frequency.

The length of the CDR3 is 15 residues. Germline V CDR1 and CDR2: SEHNR, FQNEAQ (reference sequence). V lost 6 bases and J lost 6; bases outside the gene matches: 9. J is TRBJ2-1 and V is TRBV7-9; TRBD1 agrees at 9 bases. This receptor was obtained from a human donor in good health (CMV status not recorded). Some clones in this sample may be carry-over from other donors' samples. Sequenced material: cultured CD8+ T cells from PBMCs, taken from culture after CMV antigen stimulation. This CDR3 reads CASRPRDRVSNEQFF. CDR3 in DNA: TGTGCCAGCAGACCCCGGGACAGGGTCTCCAATGAGCAGTTCTTC.